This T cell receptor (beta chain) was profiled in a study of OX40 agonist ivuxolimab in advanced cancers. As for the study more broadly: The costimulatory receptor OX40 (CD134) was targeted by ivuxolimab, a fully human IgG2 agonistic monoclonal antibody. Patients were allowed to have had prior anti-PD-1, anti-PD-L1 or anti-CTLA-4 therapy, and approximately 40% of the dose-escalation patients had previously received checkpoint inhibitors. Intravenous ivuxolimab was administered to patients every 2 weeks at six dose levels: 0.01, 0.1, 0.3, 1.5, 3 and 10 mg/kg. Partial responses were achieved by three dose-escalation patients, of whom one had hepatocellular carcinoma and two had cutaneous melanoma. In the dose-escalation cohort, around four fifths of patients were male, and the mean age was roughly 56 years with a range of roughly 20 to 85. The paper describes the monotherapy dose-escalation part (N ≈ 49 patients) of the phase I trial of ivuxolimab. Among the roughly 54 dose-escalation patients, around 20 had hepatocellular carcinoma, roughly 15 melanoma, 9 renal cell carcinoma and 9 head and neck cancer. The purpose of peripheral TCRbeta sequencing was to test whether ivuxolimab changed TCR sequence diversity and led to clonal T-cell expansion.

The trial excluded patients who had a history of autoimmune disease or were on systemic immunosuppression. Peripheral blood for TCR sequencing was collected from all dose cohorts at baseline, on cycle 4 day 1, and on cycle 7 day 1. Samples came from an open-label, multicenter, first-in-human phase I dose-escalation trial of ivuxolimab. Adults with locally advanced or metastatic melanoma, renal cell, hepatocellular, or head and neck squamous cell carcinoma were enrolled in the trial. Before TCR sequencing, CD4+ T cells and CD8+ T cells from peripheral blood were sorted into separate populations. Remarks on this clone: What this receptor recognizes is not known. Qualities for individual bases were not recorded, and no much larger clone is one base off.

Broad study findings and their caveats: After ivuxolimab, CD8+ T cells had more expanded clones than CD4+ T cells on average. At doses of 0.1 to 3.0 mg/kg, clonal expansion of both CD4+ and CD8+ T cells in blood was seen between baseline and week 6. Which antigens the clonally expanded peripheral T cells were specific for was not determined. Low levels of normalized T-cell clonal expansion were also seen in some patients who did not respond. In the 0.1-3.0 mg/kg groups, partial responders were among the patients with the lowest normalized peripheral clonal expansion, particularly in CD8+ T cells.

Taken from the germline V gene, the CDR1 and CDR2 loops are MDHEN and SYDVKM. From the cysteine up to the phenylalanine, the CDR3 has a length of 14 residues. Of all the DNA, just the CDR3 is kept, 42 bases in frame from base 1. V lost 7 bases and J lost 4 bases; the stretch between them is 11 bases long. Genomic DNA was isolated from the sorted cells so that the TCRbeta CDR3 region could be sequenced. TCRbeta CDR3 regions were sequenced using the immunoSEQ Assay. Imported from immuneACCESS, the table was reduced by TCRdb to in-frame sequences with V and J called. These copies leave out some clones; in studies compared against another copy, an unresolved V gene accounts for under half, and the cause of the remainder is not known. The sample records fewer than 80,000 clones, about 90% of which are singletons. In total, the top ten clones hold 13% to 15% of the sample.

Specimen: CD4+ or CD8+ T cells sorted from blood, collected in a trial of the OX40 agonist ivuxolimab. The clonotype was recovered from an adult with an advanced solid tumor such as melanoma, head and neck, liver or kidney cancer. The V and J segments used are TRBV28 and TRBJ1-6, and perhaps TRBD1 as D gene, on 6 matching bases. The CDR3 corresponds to CASIRQEYNSPLHF. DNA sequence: TGTGCCAGCATCCGACAGGAGTATAATTCACCCCTCCACTTT.